These 18 T cell receptor beta chains came from one sample sequenced in a study of T cell changes during pregnancy in multiple sclerosis. Profiling relied on immunoSEQ multiplex PCR, and the TCRdb table lists in-frame clones only, not all of them. This sample carries 35,000 to 50,000 clones, around 90% of them seen once, and the ten largest clones take approximately 1%. The input for sequencing was CD4+ T cells from peripheral blood mononuclear cells, taken after pregnancy. Receptor source: a female donor with multiple sclerosis, enrolled in a pregnancy study.

The chain joins TRBV2 to TRBJ1-6; D perhaps matches TRBD1 (5 bases). Germline V gene lookup returns CDR1 SNHLY and CDR2 FYNNEI. This CDR3 comprises 13 residues. V dropped 11 bases and J dropped 9 bases, with 17 bases sitting between them. As DNA, the CDR3 is TGTGCCTTTCGCCAGGGTATGTCTTCACCCCTCCACTTT. Its translation: CAFRQGMSSPLHF.

This chain joins TRBV4-1 and TRBJ2-7, with D possibly TRBD1 on 6 matching bases. Trimming took off 7 bases at V and 0 bases at J, with 13 bases between the two ends. The CDR3 sequence is 14 residues long. CDR1 and CDR2 from the germline V gene are MGHRA and YSYEKL. The CDR3 nucleotides are TGCGCCAGCACCCTTGGACAGAGCTCCTACGAGCAGTACTTC. Its protein product is CASTLGQSSYEQYF.

This chain joins TRBV30 and TRBJ1-6, with TRBD1 matching over 7 bases. V shed 5 bases and J 5 bases; nucleotides not matched to a gene: 0. The CDR3 extends over 12 amino acids. Germline CDR1 GTSNPN, CDR2 SVGIG (reference sequence). CDR3 coding DNA: TGTGCCTGGGGGACAGATAATTCACCCCTCCACTTT. Encoded protein: CAWGTDNSPLHF.

This rearrangement joins TRBV5-4 to TRBJ1-3; maybe TRBD1 (6 bases). V was shortened by 2 bases and J by 6 bases, with 12 bases between the two germline ends. CDR1 SGHNT and CDR2 YYREEE come from the germline V gene (reference sequence). The CDR3 loop spans 14 amino acids. CDR3 protein: CASSFGGVENTIYF. The CDR3 DNA follows: TGTGCCAGCAGCTTTGGGGGCGTTGAAAACACCATATATTTT.

The rearrangement joins TRBV28 to TRBJ2-7; a weak D match, TRBD1 (6 bases). Germline CDR1 is MDHEN and CDR2 is SYDVKM. The CDR3 covers 15 residues. Trimming removed 1 base at V and 0 bases at J, with 10 bases between. The CDR3: CASSLLQGSSYEQYF. The CDR3 nucleotides are TGTGCCAGCAGTTTATTGCAGGGGAGCTCCTACGAGCAGTACTTC.

This chain connects TRBV7-9 to TRBJ2-3; 7 bases line up with TRBD2. Germline trimming cut 6 bases from V and 4 bases from J; bases unmatched to any gene: 13. The CDR3 is made up of 16 amino acids. Germline loops: CDR1 SEHNR, CDR2 FQNEAQ (reference sequence). The CDR3 region is CASSSRWGRGSDTQYF. The CDR3 DNA reads TGTGCCAGCAGTTCCCGGTGGGGGAGGGGTTCAGATACGCAGTATTTT.

This rearrangement joins TRBV5-1 to TRBJ1-1, with D maybe TRBD1 (5 bases). From germline, CDR1 is SGHRS and CDR2 YFSETQ. V dropped 0 bases and J dropped 0 bases, with 12 bases sitting between them. CDR3 length equals 16 residues. CDR3 DNA: TGCGCCAGCAGCTTGGACCCCGGGGGGATGAACACTGAAGCTTTCTTT. Protein product: CASSLDPGGMNTEAFF. The full variable domain, in which reference TRBV5-1 and TRBJ1-1 provide the parts outside the CDR3, is KAGVTQTPRYLIKTRGQQVTLSCSPISGHRSVSWYQQTPGQGLQFLFEYFSETQRNKGNFPGRFSGRQFSNSRSEMNVSTLELGDSALYLCASSLDPGGMNTEAFFGQGTRLTVV.

The chain recombines TRBV10-2 with TRBJ1-1; TRBD1 might be the D (5 bases). V was pared by 2 bases and J by 6 bases, with 10 bases between. The CDR3 is 13 residues long. Germline V lookup: CDR1 WSHSY, CDR2 SAAADI. As DNA, the CDR3 is TGCGCCAGCAGTGAGGCGGGGGTGGCTGAAGCTTTCTTT. Its translation: CASSEAGVAEAFF.

The CDR3 reads CASSVGGSGRYNEQFF. CDR3 in DNA: TGTGCCAGCAGCGTAGGTGGTAGCGGAAGATACAATGAGCAGTTCTTC. This chain joins TRBV9 and TRBJ2-1; D perhaps matches TRBD2 (6 bases). This CDR3 comprises 16 residues. With 0 bases removed from V and 4 bases from J, the gap between germline ends came to 14 bases. Germline-derived CDR1 and CDR2 are SGDLS and YYNGEE.

The V call is TRBV30, the J call TRBJ2-2; TRBD2 matches at 13 bases. V was clipped by 0 bases and J by 6 bases; unmatched bases: 1. The CDR3 runs 15 residues. Germline-derived CDR1 and CDR2 are GTSNPN and SVGIG (reference sequence). The CDR3 spells CAWSVLAGGPGELFF. The CDR3 bases are TGTGCCTGGAGTGTACTAGCGGGGGGGCCCGGGGAGCTGTTTTTT. The complete variable domain, with remaining parts taken from reference TRBV30 and TRBJ2-2, reads SQTIHQWPATLVQPVGSPLSLECTVEGTSNPNLYWYRQAAGRGLQLLFYSVGIGQISSEVPQNLSASRPQDRQFILSSKKLLLSDSGFYLCAWSVLAGGPGELFFGEGSRLTVL.

The genes are TRBV18 and TRBJ2-7; TRBD1 agrees at 9 bases. V was pared by 4 bases and J by 4 bases, with 5 bases of the junction left unmatched. The CDR3 spans 14 residues. Germline-derived CDR1 and CDR2 are KGHSH and LQKENI. The CDR3: CASSHRGQKYEQYF. The CDR3 DNA sequence: TGTGCCAGCTCACACAGGGGGCAAAAGTACGAGCAGTACTTC. Full variable domain (missing parts from reference TRBV18 and TRBJ2-7): NAGVMQNPRHLVRRRGQEARLRCSPMKGHSHVYWYRQLPEEGLKFMVYLQKENIIDESGMPKERFSAEFPKEGPSILRIQQVVRGDSAAYFCASSHRGQKYEQYFGPGTRLTVT.

The chain has TRBV2 and TRBJ1-2; D is uncertain. Trimming cost V 8 bases and J 8 bases, with 9 bases left between them. Germline V gene sequence: CDR1 SNHLY, CDR2 FYNNEI. The CDR3 length is 10 residues. CDR3: CASRDGGYTF. DNA of the CDR3: TGTGCCAGCCGGGATGGGGGCTACACCTTC.

The V gene is TRBV14, the J gene TRBJ1-1, with a possible D match to TRBD1 (5 bases). The V end lost 4 bases, the J end lost 2 bases, and 11 bases lay between the germline ends. In germline, CDR1 is SGHDN, CDR2 FVKESK. The CDR3 is 14 amino acids. The CDR3 sequence is CASSLTGGNTEAFF. CDR3 DNA sequence: TGTGCCAGCAGCCTTACGGGGGGAAACACTGAAGCTTTCTTT.

The V gene is TRBV29-1, the J gene TRBJ2-7; no firm D call. The CDR3 runs 12 residues. Per germline, CDR1 SQVTM and CDR2 ANQGSEA. V gave up 7 bases and J gave up 5 bases, with 15 bases separating them. The CDR3 spells CSALQTPDEQYF. In DNA form, the CDR3 reads TGCAGCGCGTTGCAGACACCCGACGAGCAGTACTTC.

The chain uses TRBV18 and TRBJ1-2, with 8 bases matching TRBD1. Trimming took 3 bases from V and 4 from J; bases not matched to a gene: 7. Germline lookup yields CDR1 KGHSH and CDR2 LQKENI. This CDR3 contains 15 residues. The DNA for the CDR3 is TGTGCCAGCTCACCGGACAGGGCCCGAGCCTATGGCTACACCTTC. It is translated as CASSPDRARAYGYTF.

The chain has TRBV6-1 and TRBJ1-1, with D possibly being TRBD1 (6 bases). CDR1 is MNHNS, CDR2 SASEGT, per germline. Trimming left V 2 bases short and J 11 bases short, with 21 bases between. The CDR3 is made up of 15 amino acids. The CDR3 spells CASSEWAGGQAGAFF. The CDR3 DNA follows: TGTGCCAGCAGTGAATGGGCGGGGGGCCAAGCGGGGGCTTTCTTT.

The J gene is TRBJ2-1, the V gene TRBV30; TRBD2 aligns across 11 bases. The junction had 5 bases not matched to a gene; V was cut back by 3 bases and J by 7 bases. The CDR3 loop spans 14 amino acids. The germline gives CDR1 GTSNPN, CDR2 SVGIG (reference sequence). CDR3: CAWRIAGGRNEQFF. As DNA, the CDR3 is TGTGCCTGGAGGATAGCGGGGGGGCGAAATGAGCAGTTCTTC.

The chain recombines TRBV29-1 with TRBJ1-2, with TRBD1 matching 8 bases. Germline V gives CDR1 SQVTM, CDR2 ANQGSEA. The J segment lost 8 bases and the V segment lost 4 bases, leaving 6 bases of the junction unmatched. The CDR3 extends over 12 amino acids. This CDR3 is CSVAATGVGYTF. CDR3 bases: TGCAGCGTTGCCGCGACAGGGGTAGGCTACACCTTC.